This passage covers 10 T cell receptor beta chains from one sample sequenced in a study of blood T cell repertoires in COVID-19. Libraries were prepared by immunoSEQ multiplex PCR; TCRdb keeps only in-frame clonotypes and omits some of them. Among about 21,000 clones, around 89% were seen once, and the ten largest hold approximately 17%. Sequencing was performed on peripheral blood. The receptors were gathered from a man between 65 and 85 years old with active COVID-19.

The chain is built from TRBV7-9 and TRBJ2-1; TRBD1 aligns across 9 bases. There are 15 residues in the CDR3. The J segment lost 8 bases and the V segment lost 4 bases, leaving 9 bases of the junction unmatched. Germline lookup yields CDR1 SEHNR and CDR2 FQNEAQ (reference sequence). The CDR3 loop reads CASSSHRDRDHEQFF. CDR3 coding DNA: TGTGCCAGCAGCTCGCACCGGGACAGGGATCATGAGCAGTTCTTC.

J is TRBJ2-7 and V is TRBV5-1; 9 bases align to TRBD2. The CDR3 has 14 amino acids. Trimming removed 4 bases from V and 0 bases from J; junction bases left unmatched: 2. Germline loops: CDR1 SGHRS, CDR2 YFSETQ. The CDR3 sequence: CASSVTSGSYEQYF. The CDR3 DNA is TGCGCCAGCAGCGTGACTAGCGGCTCCTACGAGCAGTACTTC. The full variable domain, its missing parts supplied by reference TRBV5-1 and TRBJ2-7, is KAGVTQTPRYLIKTRGQQVTLSCSPISGHRSVSWYQQTPGQGLQFLFEYFSETQRNKGNFPGRFSGRQFSNSRSEMNVSTLELGDSALYLCASSVTSGSYEQYFGPGTRLTVT.

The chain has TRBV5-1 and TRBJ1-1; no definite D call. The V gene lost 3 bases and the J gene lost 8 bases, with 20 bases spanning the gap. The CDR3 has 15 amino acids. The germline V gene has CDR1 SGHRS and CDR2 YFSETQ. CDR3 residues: CASSYTILSGNEAFF. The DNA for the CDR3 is TGCGCCAGCAGCTATACAATTCTGTCCGGGAACGAAGCTTTCTTT.

CDR3 sequence reads: CASSRRPTGNTGELFF. CDR3 coding DNA: TGCGCCAGCAGTCGGCGGCCGACAGGGAACACCGGGGAGCTGTTTTTT. This sequence joins TRBV5-1 and TRBJ2-2, with D tentatively TRBD1 (6 bases). V lost 5 bases and J 1 base, leaving 15 bases between the germline ends. CDR1 SGHRS and CDR2 YFSETQ come from the germline V gene. CDR3 size: 16 residues.

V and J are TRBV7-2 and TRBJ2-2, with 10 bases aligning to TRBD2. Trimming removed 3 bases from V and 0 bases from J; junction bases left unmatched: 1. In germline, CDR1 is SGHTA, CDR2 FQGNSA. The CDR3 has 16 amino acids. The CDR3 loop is CASSFSGGPNTGELFF. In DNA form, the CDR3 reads TGTGCCAGCAGCTTTAGCGGGGGGCCGAACACCGGGGAGCTGTTTTTT.

CDR3 in amino acids: CASSYQTGTEAFF. CDR3 DNA: TGTGCCAGCAGTTATCAAACGGGGACTGAAGCTTTCTTT. V is TRBV6-6 and J is TRBJ1-1; D ambiguous. V gave up 3 bases and J gave up 5 bases, with 10 bases separating them. The CDR3 contains 13 residues. The germline V gene encodes CDR1 MNHNY and CDR2 SVGAGI (reference sequence).

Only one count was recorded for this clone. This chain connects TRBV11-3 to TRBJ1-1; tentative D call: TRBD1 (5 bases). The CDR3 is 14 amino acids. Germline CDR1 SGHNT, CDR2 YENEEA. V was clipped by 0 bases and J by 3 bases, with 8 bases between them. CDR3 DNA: TGTGCCAGCAGCTTAGATGGGGGGGACACTGAAGCTTTCTTT. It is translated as CASSLDGGDTEAFF.

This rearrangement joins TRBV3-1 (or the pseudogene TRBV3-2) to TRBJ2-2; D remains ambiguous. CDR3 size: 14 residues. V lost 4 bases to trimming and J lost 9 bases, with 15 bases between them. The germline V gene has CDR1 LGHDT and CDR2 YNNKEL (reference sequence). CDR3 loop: CASSPQRELRELFF. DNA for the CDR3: TGTGCCAGCAGCCCCCAGCGAGAACTACGGGAGCTGTTTTTT.

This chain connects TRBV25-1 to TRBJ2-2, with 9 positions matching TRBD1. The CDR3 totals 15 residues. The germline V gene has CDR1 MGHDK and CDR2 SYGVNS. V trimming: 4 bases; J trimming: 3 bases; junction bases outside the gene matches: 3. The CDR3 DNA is TGTGCCAGCAGTGGCGGACAGGGGTACACCGGGGAGCTGTTTTTT. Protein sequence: CASSGGQGYTGELFF. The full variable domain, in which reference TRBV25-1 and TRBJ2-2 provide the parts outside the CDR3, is EADIYQTPRYLVIGTGKKITLECSQTMGHDKMYWYQQDPGMELHLIHYSYGVNSTEKGDLSSESTVSRIRTEHFPLTLESARPSHTSQYLCASSGGQGYTGELFFGEGSRLTVL.

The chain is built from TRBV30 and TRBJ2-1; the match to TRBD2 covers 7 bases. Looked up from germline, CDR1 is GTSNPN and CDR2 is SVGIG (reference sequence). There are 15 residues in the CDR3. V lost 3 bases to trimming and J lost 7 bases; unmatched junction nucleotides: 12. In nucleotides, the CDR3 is TGTGCCTGGAGCCTGGGTGCGGGAGCGGGAAATGAGCAGTTCTTC. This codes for CAWSLGAGAGNEQFF.